The entry that follows covers one TCR beta chain sequence. Its specificity is not known. The source of the sample is a study of blood T cells in healthy people across ages. Combining a sample-barcoded 5' primer with a J-beta primer mix, a second PCR ran for roughly 7 to 11 cycles. In TCRdb, the 5' RACE reads were re-called with MiXCR into one record per CDR3 protein. Here the sample spans roughly 800,000 distinct CDR3 sequences, more than 45% being singletons. The CDR3 covers 15 residues. CDR1 MNHEY and CDR2 SVGEGT come from the germline V gene. Notes on the study in general: Higher diversity and more naive CD4+ cells were features of long-lived donors, compared to aged donors. Across the age range, TCR beta diversity per million T cells fell in a roughly linear way.

This clonotype originated in a man between 25 and 39 years old in good health. V gene TRBV6-2 or TRBV6-3 combines with J gene TRBJ2-5; D is possibly TRBD2 (5 bases). The J call may be wrong; the DNA end is better matched by TRBJ2-7. The sample taken for sequencing was blood. The CDR3 reads CASNKQEGSNYEQYF. The CDR3 DNA sequence: TGTGCCAGCAACAAACAAGAGGGTTCCAACTACGAGCAGTACTTC.